Listed below are T cell receptor beta chains from one sample, sequenced in a study of control samples from healthy donors and cancer patients. Sequencing was performed with immunoSEQ multiplex PCR; in TCRdb, only in-frame clones are kept and a portion is missing. The sample lists 2,400 or so clones, around 97% occurring once. Sequenced: PBMCs. Receptors were obtained from a man between 65 and 79 years old with head and neck cancer. The CDR3 runs from the conserved cysteine through the conserved F or W. A D gene is named only where the DNA matches it firmly. Size values are once, few and many counts, or a class for expanded clones, and some rows have none.

>TRBD2|TRBV5-1|.|TRBJ2-1
TGCGCCAGCAGCTCGGGACTAGCGCCCAATGAGCAGTTCTTC
CASSSGLAPNEQFF
>TRBD1|TRBV28|once|TRBJ2-2
TGTGCCAGCAGTTCGGTGGACAGGGCAGGCGGGGAGCTGTTTTTT
CASSSVDRAGGELFF
>.|TRBV7-3|.|TRBJ2-2
TGTGCCAGCAGCTTAGCGGCAGGGATCCCCGGGGAGCTGTTTTTT
CASSLAAGIPGELFF
>.|TRBV2|.|TRBJ1-3
TGTGCCAGCAGGGAACGGCGGTCAGGGGAGCGTGGAAACACCATATATTTT
CASRERRSGERGNTIYF
>.|TRBV6-5|.|TRBJ2-2
TGTGCCAGCAGCCGGGTCAACACGAACACCGGGGAGCTGTTTTTT
CASSRVNTNTGELFF
>.|TRBV6-5|.|TRBJ2-2
TGTGCCAGCAGTTACTCGCGGCGGACGAACACCGGGGAGCTGTTTTTT
CASSYSRRTNTGELFF
>TRBD1|TRBV5-1|.|TRBJ2-4
TGCGCCAGCAGCTCAGGACAGGTTCTAGCCAAAAACATTCAGTACTTC
CASSSGQVLAKNIQYF
>.|TRBV18|.|TRBJ1-3
TGTGCCAGCTCTCAGGACAGATCTGGAAACACCATATATTTT
CASSQDRSGNTIYF
>.|TRBV18|.|TRBJ2-5
TGTGCCAGCTCGCTCCAAGAGACCCAGTACTTC
CASSLQETQYF
>TRBD1|TRBV5-1|once|TRBJ1-4
TGCGCCAGCAGCGCTACAGGGGGCCCGTCTTATGAAAAACTGTTTTTT
CASSATGGPSYEKLFF
>TRBD2|TRBV29-1|.|TRBJ2-7
TGCAGCGTTGAATGGCTAGCGGGAGGGTCCTACGAGCAGTACTTC
CSVEWLAGGSYEQYF
>TRBD1|TRBV6-6|.|TRBJ2-1
TGTGCCAGCAGTAGGGGACAGGGTTCTTACAATGAGCAGTTCTTC
CASSRGQGSYNEQFF
>.|TRBV6-2/TRBV6-3|.|TRBJ2-7
TGTGCCAGCAGTTACTCCGATGGGCGGGGGCAGTACTTC
CASSYSDGRGQYF
>.|TRBV5-5|.|TRBJ1-1
TGTGCCAGCAGCTTGGTTGGCATAGCAAATACTGAAGCTTTCTTT
CASSLVGIANTEAFF
>.|TRBV29-1|.|TRBJ1-6
TGCAGCGTTGGCCGATTTTCACCCCTCCACTTT
CSVGRFSPLHF
>.|TRBV5-1|.|TRBJ2-1
TGCGCCAGCAGCAAGGTACCGATGGGAGGTGAGCAGTTCTTC
CASSKVPMGGEQFF
>.|TRBV3-1/TRBV3-2|once|TRBJ2-7
TGTGCCAGCAGCCAAGACTACGGGCCGAGCTCCTACGAGCAGTACTTC
CASSQDYGPSSYEQYF
>TRBD2|TRBV5-1|.|TRBJ2-7
TGCGCCAGCAGCTTGAGGGCTAGCGGGAGCGAGCAGTACTTC
CASSLRASGSEQYF